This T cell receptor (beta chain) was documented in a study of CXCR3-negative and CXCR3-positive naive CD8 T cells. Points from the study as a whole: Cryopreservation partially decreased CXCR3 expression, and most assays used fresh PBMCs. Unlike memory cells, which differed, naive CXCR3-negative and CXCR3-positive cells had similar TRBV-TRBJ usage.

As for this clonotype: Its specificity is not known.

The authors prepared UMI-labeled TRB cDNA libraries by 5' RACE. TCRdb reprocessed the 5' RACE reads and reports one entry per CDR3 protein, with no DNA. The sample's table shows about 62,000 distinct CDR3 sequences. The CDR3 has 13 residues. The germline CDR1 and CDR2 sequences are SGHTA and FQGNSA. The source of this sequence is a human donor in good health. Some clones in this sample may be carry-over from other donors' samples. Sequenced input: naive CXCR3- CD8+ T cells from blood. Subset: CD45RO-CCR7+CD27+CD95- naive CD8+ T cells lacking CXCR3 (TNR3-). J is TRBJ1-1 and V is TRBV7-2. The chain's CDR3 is CASSPSVNTEAFF.